What follows are 2 T cell receptor beta chains derived from one specimen sequenced in a study of blood T cell repertoires in COVID-19. Clones were read by immunoSEQ multiplex PCR, and TCRdb kept only the in-frame ones, dropping some. The repertoire has 300,000 to 450,000 clones, 85% of them found once; the top ten carry more than 3%. Sequenced: peripheral blood. These receptors were taken from a woman between 18 and 29 years old with acute or convalescent COVID-19.

The table lists this clone with a few counts. The chain couples TRBV3-1 (or the pseudogene TRBV3-2) to TRBJ1-5; possible D gene TRBD1, 5 bases. This CDR3 has 14 amino acids. Germline V lookup: CDR1 LGHDT, CDR2 YNNKEL (reference sequence). V lost 2 bases and J lost 6, with 11 bases in between. This CDR3 is CASSQQGIGQPQHF. The CDR3 DNA sequence: TGTGCCAGCAGCCAACAGGGAATTGGTCAGCCCCAGCATTTT.

The chain recombines TRBV7-6 with TRBJ1-1, with D possibly being TRBD1 (5 bases). V was pared by 5 bases and J by 6 bases, with 10 bases between. The CDR3 consists of 12 residues. CDR1 and CDR2 from the germline V gene are SGHVS and FNYEAQ. The chain's CDR3 is CASSAGGAEAFF. DNA of the CDR3: TGTGCCAGCAGCGCGGGGGGGGCTGAAGCTTTCTTT.